This T cell receptor beta chain was documented in a study of shared T cell receptors in the human thymus. Here immunoSEQ multiplex PCR was the method, and the copy in TCRdb shows in-frame clones only, minus some. The sample holds roughly 710,000 clones; approximately 85% are singletons and the top ten take around 0.0094%. Germline V gives CDR1 SGHRS, CDR2 YFSETQ. This CDR3 spans 13 amino acids. The germline V and J ends were trimmed by 5 bases and 5 bases, with 13 bases remaining between them. The same sample was also used in a study of human thymus T cells. From that paper: Corrective heart surgery yielded resections, and these provided the thymus tissue.

The source of this sequence is a girl less than two years old with a congenital heart defect. The specimen sequenced was thymocytes. The rearrangement uses TRBV5-1 and TRBJ2-5; D is possibly TRBD1 (6 bases). CDR3 sequence (DNA): TGCGCCAGCAGTAGGGGGTCCCTGGAGACCCAGTACTTC. It translates to CASSRGSLETQYF.